Sequencing of this T cell receptor beta chain was carried out in a study of cytomegalovirus exposure and HLA in healthy donors. As for the study in general: Within an early data release were about 90 million unique TCRs drawn from HLA-typed donors.

On this clone itself: The antigen remains unidentified.

The PCR made use of 60 Vbeta and 13 Jbeta primers. Only in-frame clones appear in the TCRdb table, and some are missing; sequencing was by immunoSEQ multiplex PCR. This table holds 150,000 to 200,000 clones, around four fifths found once. Trimming left V 10 bases short and J 2 bases short, with 11 bases between. The CDR3 spans 13 residues. Germline CDR1 and CDR2: LNHDA and SQIVND (reference sequence). Findings and limits, study-wide: Earlier analysis yielded a pattern in which most TCR beta V segments were productive about 87% or about 30% of the time. The study listed 164 cytomegalovirus-associated TCR beta chains. Upon later analysis, HLA-associated TCR beta chains proved more clonally expanded than other, equally common chains.

This chain uses TRBV19 with TRBJ2-2; D gene ambiguous. The sample taken for sequencing was PBMCs. This clonotype originated in a woman between 40 and 55 years old in good health and CMV-seronegative. The CDR3 loop is CATKFDNTGELFF. In DNA, the CDR3 is TGTGCCACTAAATTCGATAACACCGGGGAGCTGTTTTTT.